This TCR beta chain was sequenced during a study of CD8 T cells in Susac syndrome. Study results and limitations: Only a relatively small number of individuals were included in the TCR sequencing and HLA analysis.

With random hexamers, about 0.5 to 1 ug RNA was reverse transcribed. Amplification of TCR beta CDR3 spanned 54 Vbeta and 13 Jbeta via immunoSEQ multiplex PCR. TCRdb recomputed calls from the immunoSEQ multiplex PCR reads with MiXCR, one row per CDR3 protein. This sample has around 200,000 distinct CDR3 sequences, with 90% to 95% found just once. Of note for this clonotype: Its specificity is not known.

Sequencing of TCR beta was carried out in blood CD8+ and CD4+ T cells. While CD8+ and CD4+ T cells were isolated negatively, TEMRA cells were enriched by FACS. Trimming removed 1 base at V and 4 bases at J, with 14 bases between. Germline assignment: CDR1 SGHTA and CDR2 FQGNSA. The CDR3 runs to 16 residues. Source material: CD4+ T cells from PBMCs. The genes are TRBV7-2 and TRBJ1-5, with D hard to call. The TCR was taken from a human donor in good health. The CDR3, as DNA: TGTGCCAGCAGCTTAGAGGGTCGGCTACCTAATCAGCCCCAGCATTTT. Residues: CASSLEGRLPNQPQHF.